The text below deals with one T cell receptor (beta chain). As yet, its antigen is unknown. The CDR3 covers 13 residues. Trimming cost V 5 bases and J 4 bases, with 11 bases left between them. CDR1 and CDR2 from the germline V gene are SGHTA and FQGNSA. The data belong to a study of cytomegalovirus exposure and HLA in healthy donors. Study in general: Earlier, 90 million to 140 million unique TCR beta sequences were recovered from around 180 million T cells by an analysis.

The PCR contained 60 Vbeta and 13 Jbeta primers. The assay was immunoSEQ multiplex PCR, and TCRdb's table has in-frame clones only and misses some. The sample comprises fewer than 180,000 clones, roughly 77% of which are singletons, and 3.5% to 4.5% rests with the top ten. Overall study results and limits: An analysis that was carried out later associated 15,000 to 20,000 TCR beta sequences with HLA alleles at 0.05 false discovery rate. Rare sequences made up most TCRs, while some public TCRs were found in many donors. Clonal expansion, a later analysis showed, was greater in HLA-associated TCR beta chains than in equally common others.

V is TRBV7-2 and J is TRBJ1-2; perhaps TRBD1 as D (6 bases). Sequenced sample: PBMCs. The origin of this receptor is a human donor in good health. CDR3 bases: TGTGCCAGCAGCCCCGGACAGATCTATGGCTACACCTTC. This gives the protein CASSPGQIYGYTF. The full variable domain, in which reference TRBV7-2 and TRBJ1-2 provide the parts outside the CDR3, is GAGVSQSPSNKVTEKGKDVELRCDPISGHTALYWYRQSLGQGLEFLIYFQGNSAPDKSGLPSDRFSAERTGGSVSTLTIQRTQQEDSAVYLCASSPGQIYGYTFGSGTRLTVV.